This is a list of T cell receptor beta chains from one sample in a study of early T cells in non-severe SARS-CoV-2 infection. TCRdb re-called the 5' RACE reads with MiXCR, one entry per CDR3 protein. Of roughly 71,000 distinct CDR3 sequences listed, roughly 13% are singletons. Input material: whole blood. Every receptor here comes from an adult who was a healthcare worker with PCR-confirmed SARS-CoV-2 infection or an uninfected control (not recorded which). Both conserved end residues are part of each CDR3. A D gene is named only where the DNA matches it firmly. Not every row has a clone size; where given, it reads once, few, many or a size class.

clone_size | j_call | d_call | v_call | cdr3_aa | cdr3_nt
many | TRBJ1-6 | . | TRBV6-2/TRBV6-3 | CASSYSPDGNSPLHF | TGTGCCAGCAGTTACAGTCCGGACGGGAATTCACCCCTCCACTTT
. | TRBJ2-5 | TRBD1 | TRBV20-1 | CSARPFPDREGETQYF | TGCAGTGCTAGACCGTTCCCGGACAGGGAAGGCGAGACCCAGTACTTC
many | TRBJ1-2 | . | TRBV19 | CASSIGGSNYGYTF | TGTGCCAGTAGTATAGGGGGATCTAACTATGGCTACACCTTC
many | TRBJ2-3 | TRBD1 | TRBV24-1 | CATGTGGDTQYF | TGTGCCACGGGGACAGGGGGAGATACGCAGTATTTT
. | TRBJ2-5 | TRBD1 | TRBV11-2 | CASSRDRAQETQYF | TGTGCCAGCAGCCGGGACAGGGCCCAAGAGACCCAGTACTTC
. | TRBJ1-5 | TRBD1 | TRBV20-1 | CSARGTGIHQPQHF | TGCAGTGCTAGAGGGACAGGGATCCATCAGCCCCAGCATTTT
. | TRBJ2-6 | . | TRBV18 | CASSQPPRGSGANVLTF | TGTGCCAGCTCACAACCTCCCCGGGGCTCTGGGGCCAACGTCCTGACTTTC
. | TRBJ2-5 | TRBD2 | TRBV29-1 | CSVNSGGETQYF | TGCAGCGTTAATAGCGGGGGGGAGACCCAGTACTTC
many | TRBJ2-2 | . | TRBV29-1 | CSGGQMNTGELFF | TGCAGCGGAGGACAGATGAACACCGGGGAGCTGTTTTTT
many | TRBJ1-3 | . | TRBV5-6 | CASSPWGTGNTIYF | TGTGCCAGCAGCCCCTGGGGGACTGGAAACACCATATATTTT
many | TRBJ2-2 | TRBD2 | TRBV5-4 | CASSPGLAGASNTGELFF | TGTGCCAGCAGCCCGGGACTAGCGGGAGCGTCGAACACCGGGGAGCTGTTTTTT
few | TRBJ1-5 | . | TRBV19 | CASSITGGGGNQPQHF | TGTGCCAGTAGTATAACAGGCGGCGGGGGCAATCAGCCCCAGCATTTT
many | TRBJ2-7 | . | TRBV2 | CASSAGPLTEQYF | TGTGCCAGCAGTGCCGGTCCCCTGACGGAGCAGTACTTC
many | TRBJ1-1 | . | TRBV6-9 | CASSYRGESGRAGDTEAFF | TGTGCCAGCAGTTATCGAGGCGAGTCAGGAAGGGCTGGGGACACTGAAGCTTTCTTT
. | TRBJ2-2 | . | TRBV7-3 | CASSLMPSDLSGEQFF | TGTGCCAGCAGCTTAATGCCGTCGGATTTGTCCGGGGAGCAGTTTTTT
many | TRBJ2-2 | . | TRBV6-2/TRBV6-3 | CASASNTGELFF | TGTGCCAGCGCCTCGAACACCGGGGAGCTGTTTTTT
many | TRBJ2-3 | . | TRBV24-1 | CATSDFPGSTDTQYF | TGTGCCACCAGTGATTTCCCGGGGAGCACAGATACGCAGTATTTT
many | TRBJ2-3 | . | TRBV12-3/TRBV12-4 | CASSLAGRTLSTDTQYF | TGTGCCAGCAGTTTAGCAGGGCGGACCCTGAGCACAGATACGCAGTATTTT
many | TRBJ2-5 | . | TRBV20-1 | CSARGPAGVQYF | TGCAGTGCTAGAGGCCCCGCAGGTGTTCAGTACTTC
few | TRBJ2-7 | . | TRBV7-2 | CASSLVTGYEQYF | TGTGCCAGCAGCTTAGTTACTGGCTACGAGCAGTACTTC
many | TRBJ2-1 | . | TRBV19 | CASIKDPQANEQFF | TGTGCCAGTATTAAGGACCCACAGGCCAATGAGCAGTTCTTC
few | TRBJ2-7 | TRBD1 | TRBV7-2 | CASSPRTGPYEQYF | TGTGCCAGCAGCCCCCGGACAGGGCCCTACGAGCAGTACTTC
many | TRBJ2-7 | . | TRBV7-9 | CASSLGSSDIYVQYF | TGTGCCAGCAGCTTAGGTAGTAGCGATATCTACGTGCAGTACTTC
. | TRBJ2-5 | . | TRBV2 | CASSGQEETQYF | TGTGCCAGCAGTGGACAGGAAGAGACCCAGTACTTC
many | TRBJ1-5 | . | TRBV7-9 | CASSLNWNQPQHF | TGTGCCAGCAGTTTAAACTGGAATCAGCCCCAGCATTTT
many | TRBJ2-6 | TRBD1 | TRBV5-1 | CASSPGQGSSGANVLTF | TGCGCCAGCAGCCCAGGACAGGGTTCCTCTGGGGCCAACGTCCTGACTTTC
. | TRBJ2-1 | . | TRBV7-8 | CASSLAGASYNEQFF | TGTGCCAGCAGCTTAGCGGGGGCTTCCTACAATGAGCAGTTCTTC
many | TRBJ2-7 | TRBD2 | TRBV12-3/TRBV12-4 | CASSPGLAGVGEQYF | TGTGCCAGCAGTCCGGGACTAGCGGGAGTGGGGGAGCAGTACTTC
. | TRBJ2-7 | . | TRBV19 | CASSIRAFYEQYF | TGTGCCAGTAGTATTCGAGCATTCTATGAGCAGTACTTC
many | TRBJ1-3 | TRBD1 | TRBV20-1 | CSARSRGDTIYF | TGCAGTGCTAGGAGCAGGGGGGACACCATATATTTT
few | TRBJ2-2 | . | TRBV11-3 | CASSPFMQAENTGELFF | TGTGCCAGCAGCCCCTTTATGCAGGCCGAAAACACCGGGGAGCTGTTTTTT
many | TRBJ2-1 | . | TRBV11-2 | CASSLVVNEQFF | TGTGCCAGCAGCTTAGTTGTGAATGAGCAGTTCTTC
few | TRBJ2-1 | . | TRBV6-1 | CASIGLSSYNEQFF | TGTGCCAGCATAGGTCTAAGCTCCTACAATGAGCAGTTCTTC
. | TRBJ2-7 | TRBD1 | TRBV23-1 | CASSHPGTGGIHEQYF | TGCGCCAGCAGTCATCCCGGGACAGGGGGGATCCACGAGCAGTACTTC
. | TRBJ2-7 | . | TRBV5-1 | CASSPRVYEQYF | TGCGCCAGCAGCCCAAGGGTCTACGAGCAGTACTTC
. | TRBJ2-2 | . | TRBV5-6 | CVSSLGGWSTGELFF | TGTGTCAGCAGCTTAGGGGGATGGAGCACCGGGGAGCTGTTTTTT
few | TRBJ1-6 | . | TRBV7-9 | CASSSVGNNSPLHF | TGTGCCAGCAGCTCGGTGGGGAATAATTCACCCCTCCACTTT
many | TRBJ2-3 | . | TRBV29-1 | CSVGIASTDTQYF | TGCAGCGTCGGCATAGCTAGCACAGATACGCAGTATTTT
many | TRBJ2-1 | . | TRBV21-1 | CASSKGSGRVNEQFF | TGTGCCAGCAGCAAAGGCAGCGGGAGGGTCAATGAGCAGTTCTTC
. | TRBJ2-5 | . | TRBV18 | CASSRLVFQETQYF | TGTGCCAGCTCACGACTAGTGTTCCAAGAGACCCAGTACTTC
. | TRBJ2-1 | TRBD2 | TRBV6-2/TRBV6-3 | CASSLYQREVDEQFF | TGTGCCAGCAGTCTTTATCAGCGGGAGGTTGATGAGCAGTTCTTC
few | TRBJ2-1 | . | TRBV7-9 | CASSPWGDNEQFF | TGTGCCAGCAGCCCGTGGGGAGACAATGAGCAGTTCTTC